The clone carrying this T cell receptor (beta chain) was counted at least ten times. What it recognizes is unknown. The data belong to a study of T cells in Graves' hyperthyroidism and ophthalmopathy. CDR3 length: 16 residues. The junction had 9 bases not matched to a gene; V was cut back by 0 bases and J by 6 bases. Per germline, CDR1 SEHNR and CDR2 FQNEAQ (reference sequence). What was amplified from RNA transcripts were TCR beta CDR3 regions. TCR CDR3 regions were first amplified by RT-PCR with HTBI primers. Using its own MiXCR run on the multiplex PCR reads, TCRdb lists one record per CDR3 protein. This table holds about 700,000 distinct CDR3 sequences, 45% found once. Study-level results: Most thyroid-expanded clonotypes above 0.001 were also found in blood. Before onset, ophthalmopathy was predicted by the model a median around 6 months earlier.

Source material: peripheral blood or thyroid tissue (not recorded which). The rearrangement joins TRBV7-9 to TRBJ2-7; TRBD2 matches at 9 bases. This clonotype was sampled from an adult man with Graves' disease, either hyperthyroidism or ophthalmopathy (not recorded which). The CDR3 coding sequence is TGTGCCAGCAGCTTAGCGCTAAGGGTAGCGGGGGCCGAGCAGTACTTC. Amino acids: CASSLALRVAGAEQYF. Full variable domain (remainder filled in from reference TRBV7-9 and TRBJ2-7): DTGVSQNPRHKITKRGQNVTFRCDPISEHNRLYWYRQTLGQGPEFLTYFQNEAQLEKSRLLSDRFSAERPKGSFSTLEIQRTEQGDSAMYLCASSLALRVAGAEQYFGPGTRLTVT.